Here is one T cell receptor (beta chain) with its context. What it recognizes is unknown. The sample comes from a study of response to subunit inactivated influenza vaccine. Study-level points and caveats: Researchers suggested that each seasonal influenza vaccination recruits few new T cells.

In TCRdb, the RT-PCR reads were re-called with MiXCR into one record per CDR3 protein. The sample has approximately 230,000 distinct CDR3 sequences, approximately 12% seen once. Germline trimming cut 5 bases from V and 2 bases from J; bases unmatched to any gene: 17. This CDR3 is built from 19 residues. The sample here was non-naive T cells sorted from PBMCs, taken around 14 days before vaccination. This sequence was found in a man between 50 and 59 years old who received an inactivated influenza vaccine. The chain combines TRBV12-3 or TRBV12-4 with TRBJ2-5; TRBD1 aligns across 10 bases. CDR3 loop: CASSPWDRGSGVGQETQYF. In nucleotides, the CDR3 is TGTGCCAGCAGTCCGTGGGACAGGGGTAGCGGTGTCGGGCAAGAGACCCAGTACTTC.